These 17 T cell receptor beta chains were sequenced from one sample in a study of cytomegalovirus exposure and HLA in healthy donors. PCR primers comprised 60 Vbeta and 13 Jbeta primers. Profiled with immunoSEQ multiplex PCR; TCRdb holds only in-frame clones, not every one. The table has around 150,000 clones, more than 65% seen once. Input material: PBMCs. Every receptor here comes from a woman between 35 and 50 years old in good health and CMV-seropositive.

This chain joins TRBV7-2 and TRBJ2-1, with 13 bases lining up with TRBD2. Looked up from germline, CDR1 is SGHTA and CDR2 is FQGNSA. V dropped 1 base and J dropped 16; count of bases not matched to a gene: 7. This CDR3 region has 14 residues. The CDR3 is CASSLVRTSGSRFF. CDR3 sequence (DNA): TGTGCCAGCAGCTTAGTAAGGACTAGCGGGAGTAGATTCTTC.

This clone was seen a few times. The chain is built from TRBV19 and TRBJ2-2, with 7 bases fitting TRBD1. J gave up 7 bases and V 10 bases, and 6 bases lay outside the gene matches. The CDR3 covers 12 residues. The germline V gene encodes CDR1 LNHDA and CDR2 SQIVND (reference sequence). In DNA form, the CDR3 reads TGTGCCACACACAGGGGCGACGGGGAGCTGTTTTTT. Its protein product is CATHRGDGELFF.

The rearrangement uses TRBV14 and TRBJ1-1; TRBD1 might be the D (5 bases). Trimming removed 4 bases at V and 6 bases at J, with 12 bases between. The CDR3 totals 13 residues. CDR1 is SGHDN, CDR2 FVKESK, per germline. The CDR3 coding sequence is TGTGCCAGCAGCCCCGGGGGTTTTGCTGAAGCTTTCTTT. Translating gives CASSPGGFAEAFF.

This clone has only a few counts. The chain recombines TRBV7-3 with TRBJ1-4; 7 bases map to TRBD1. Looked up from germline, CDR1 is SGHTA and CDR2 is FQGTGA. V trimming: 4 bases; J trimming: 10 bases; junction bases outside the gene matches: 6. CDR3 length: 13 amino acids. The CDR3 protein is CASSSDRVGKLFF. DNA for the CDR3: TGTGCCAGCAGCTCCGACAGGGTTGGAAAACTGTTTTTT.

The chain combines TRBV27 with TRBJ2-6; 13 nucleotides line up with TRBD2. CDR3 length equals 19 residues. Germline V gene sequence: CDR1 MNHEY, CDR2 SMNVEV (reference sequence). Trimming cost V 5 bases and J 1 base; bases outside gene matches: 8. The CDR3 coding sequence is TGTGCCAGCAGTCGACTAGCGGGGGGTTCAGGGTCTGGGGCCAACGTCCTGACTTTC. It encodes CASSRLAGGSGSGANVLTF.

The genes are TRBV6-1 and TRBJ1-6; TRBD1 is a possible D gene (6 bases). The CDR3 has 14 amino acids. The V gene's germline CDR1 is MNHNS and CDR2 SASEGT. V was cut by 8 bases and J by 6 bases, with 14 bases left in between. The CDR3 spells CASLTGYPNSPLHF. For the CDR3, the DNA is TGTGCCAGCCTGACAGGATACCCTAATTCACCCCTCCACTTT.

The chain recombines TRBV19 with TRBJ1-4; TRBD1 aligns across 7 bases. The germline V gene encodes CDR1 LNHDA and CDR2 SQIVND (reference sequence). J gave up 7 bases and V 7 bases, and 6 bases lay outside the gene matches. The CDR3 totals 13 residues. CDR3 bases: TGTGCCAGTACTAGACAGGGCGGTGAAAAACTGTTTTTT. Translating it yields CASTRQGGEKLFF.

V gene TRBV28 combines with J gene TRBJ2-7; 7 nucleotides align to TRBD1. In germline, CDR1 is MDHEN, CDR2 SYDVKM. There are 14 residues in the CDR3. Trimming at V came to 4 bases and at J to 5 bases, leaving 8 bases not matched to a gene. CDR3 region: CASSSADRADEQYF. CDR3 nucleotide sequence: TGTGCCAGCAGTTCCGCCGACAGGGCTGACGAGCAGTACTTC.

This chain's CDR3 is CASSDVERQKAFF. The CDR3 DNA reads as TGTGCCAGCAGCGACGTCGAGCGGCAGAAAGCTTTCTTT. J is TRBJ1-1 and V is TRBV11-2, with unresolved D. Deletions cut 5 bases from V and 9 bases from J, with 16 bases between. The CDR3 has 13 residues. The germline V gene has CDR1 SGHAT and CDR2 FQNNGV.

This clone has more than one count but fewer than ten. The chain joins TRBV5-6 to TRBJ2-1, with a weak D call TRBD2 (5 bases). Germline-derived CDR1 and CDR2 are SGHDT and YYEEEE. V shed 2 bases and J shed 3 bases, with 12 bases lying between them. This CDR3 comprises 15 residues. Here the CDR3 reads CASSFDGEDYNEQFF. CDR3 nucleotides: TGTGCCAGCAGCTTCGACGGGGAAGACTACAATGAGCAGTTCTTC. The variable domain in full, with the rest retrieved from reference TRBV5-6 and TRBJ2-1, is DAGVTQSPTHLIKTRGQQVTLRCSPKSGHDTVSWYQQALGQGPQFIFQYYEEEERQRGNFPDRFSGHQFPNYSSELNVNALLLGDSALYLCASSFDGEDYNEQFFGPGTRLTVL.

V gene TRBV2 combines with J gene TRBJ2-3; 7 bases map to TRBD2. V dropped 4 bases and J dropped 2; count of bases not matched to a gene: 3. Germline lookup yields CDR1 SNHLY and CDR2 FYNNEI. The CDR3 contains 14 residues. As DNA, the CDR3 is TGTGCCAGCAGTGCTAGCGGAACCACAGATACGCAGTATTTT. Encoded protein: CASSASGTTDTQYF. Supplemented by reference TRBV2 and TRBJ2-3, the full variable domain reads EPEVTQTPSHQVTQMGQEVILRCVPISNHLYFYWYRQILGQKVEFLVSFYNNEISEKSEIFDDQFSVERPDGSNFTLKIRSTKLEDSAMYFCASSASGTTDTQYFGPGTRLTVL.

This clone was recorded a few times. The gene calls are TRBV7-9 and TRBJ2-2; 10 bases are shared with TRBD1. CDR3 length: 16 amino acids. The V and J ends lost 9 bases and 3 bases, in that order; junction bases with no gene match: 10. From germline, CDR1 is SEHNR and CDR2 FQNEAQ (reference sequence). CDR3 in amino acids: CARAPWTGGDTGELFF. The CDR3 DNA reads TGTGCCAGGGCACCATGGACAGGGGGGGACACCGGGGAGCTGTTTTTT.

J is TRBJ2-5 and V is TRBV5-1, with 9 bases that match TRBD1. This CDR3 is built from 18 residues. CDR1 and CDR2 (germline): SGHRS, YFSETQ. J lost 1 base, V lost 4 bases, and 14 bases had no gene match. The DNA for the CDR3 is TGCGCCAGCAGCAATTTCTTTAGGGACAGGGCTACCCAAGAGACCCAGTACTTC. Its translation is CASSNFFRDRATQETQYF.

This clone was seen only a few times. This chain links TRBV6-6 with TRBJ1-1; D unresolved. V lost 3 bases to trimming and J lost 1 base, with 9 bases between them. The CDR3 sequence is 14 residues long. In germline, CDR1 is MNHNY, CDR2 SVGAGI (reference sequence). In DNA, the CDR3 is TGTGCCAGCAGTTATTCGACACGGAACACTGAAGCTTTCTTT. Residues: CASSYSTRNTEAFF.

This clone was seen once. This chain links TRBV9 with TRBJ1-1, with unresolved D. Germline assignment: CDR1 SGDLS and CDR2 YYNGEE. The CDR3 sequence is 13 residues long. V was shortened by 4 bases and J by 3 bases, with 10 bases between the two germline ends. CDR3 loop: CASSQAPDTEAFF. The DNA for the CDR3 is TGTGCCAGCAGCCAGGCCCCGGACACTGAAGCTTTCTTT.

The chain uses TRBV7-9 and TRBJ2-5, with 7 bases that match TRBD2. Unmatched junction bases numbered 6, after V lost 5 bases and J lost 3 bases. CDR1 is SEHNR, CDR2 FQNEAQ, per germline (reference sequence). The CDR3 is 14 amino acids. CDR3 protein: CASSHSLAEETQYF. For the CDR3, the DNA is TGTGCCAGCAGCCACTCTCTAGCGGAAGAGACCCAGTACTTC.

This chain uses TRBV7-2 with TRBJ2-7, with D tentatively TRBD2 (6 bases). Trimming pared 5 bases from V and 2 bases from J, leaving 13 bases between. The CDR3 has 14 amino acids. Germline V lookup: CDR1 SGHTA, CDR2 FQGNSA. The chain's CDR3 is CASSLDWRAYEQYF. The CDR3 DNA is TGTGCCAGCAGCCTAGACTGGAGGGCCTACGAGCAGTACTTC.